This T cell receptor (beta chain) was sequenced for a study of T-cell memory formation after mild COVID-19. Overall study context: Clustering of TCRs was largely donor specific. Overall study results and limits: Certain responding clones were present in pre-infection memory, suggesting participation of cross-reactive memory. Chiefly within CM and EM were the contracting CD4+ clones; CD8+ ones were within EMRA.

Of note for this clonotype: Its antigen remains unknown.

V lost 4 bases and J 7 bases, leaving 20 bases between the germline ends. The CDR3 covers 15 residues. Per the germline V gene, CDR1 is DFQATT and CDR2 is SNEGSKA (reference sequence). Amplification by 5'RACE using constant-segment primers produced TCR alpha and TCR beta cDNA libraries that carried sample barcodes and UMIs. One entry per CDR3 protein results from TCRdb running MiXCR on the 5' RACE reads. The table lists around 340,000 distinct CDR3 sequences, about an eighth of them singletons, with approximately 21% in the top ten. Sequencing input: PBMCs or a T cell subset sorted from them (not recorded which). This clonotype originated in a young man who had mild COVID-19 (a few samples of this study predate the infection). Cell type and time point are not known. V gene TRBV20-1 combines with J gene TRBJ2-1; no firm D call. CDR3 protein: CSANSLPLYWNEQFF. As DNA, the CDR3 is TGCAGTGCTAACAGCCTACCACTATACTGGAATGAGCAGTTCTTC.